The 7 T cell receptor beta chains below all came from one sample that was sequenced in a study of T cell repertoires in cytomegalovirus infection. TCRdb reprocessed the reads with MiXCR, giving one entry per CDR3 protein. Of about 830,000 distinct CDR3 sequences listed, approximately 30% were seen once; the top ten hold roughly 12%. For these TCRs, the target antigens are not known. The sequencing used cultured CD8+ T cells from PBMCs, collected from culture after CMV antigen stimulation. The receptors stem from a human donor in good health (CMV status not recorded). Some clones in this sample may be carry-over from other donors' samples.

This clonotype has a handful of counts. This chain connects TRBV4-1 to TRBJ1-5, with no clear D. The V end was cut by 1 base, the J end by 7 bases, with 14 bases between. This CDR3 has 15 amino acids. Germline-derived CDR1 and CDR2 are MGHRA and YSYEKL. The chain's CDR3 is CASSQGRGSGQPQHF. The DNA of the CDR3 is TGCGCCAGCAGCCAAGGACGGGGATCGGGGCAGCCCCAGCATTTT.

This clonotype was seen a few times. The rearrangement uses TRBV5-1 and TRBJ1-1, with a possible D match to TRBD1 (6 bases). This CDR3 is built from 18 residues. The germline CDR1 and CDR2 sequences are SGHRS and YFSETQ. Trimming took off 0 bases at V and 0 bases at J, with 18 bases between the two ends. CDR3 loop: CASSLVPVGGEMNTEAFF. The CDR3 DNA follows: TGCGCCAGCAGCTTGGTCCCCGTTGGGGGCGAAATGAACACTGAAGCTTTCTTT.

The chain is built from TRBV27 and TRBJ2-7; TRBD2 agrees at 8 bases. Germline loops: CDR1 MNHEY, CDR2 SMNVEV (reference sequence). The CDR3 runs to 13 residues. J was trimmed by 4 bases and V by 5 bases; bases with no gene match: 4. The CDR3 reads CASSPGLGYEQYF. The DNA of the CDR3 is TGTGCCAGCAGTCCGGGACTAGGGTACGAGCAGTACTTC.

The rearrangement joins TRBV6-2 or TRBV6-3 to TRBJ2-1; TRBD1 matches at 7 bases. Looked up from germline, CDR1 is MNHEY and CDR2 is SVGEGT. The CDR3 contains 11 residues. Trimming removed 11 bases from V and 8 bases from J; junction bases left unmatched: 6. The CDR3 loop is CAADRFDEQFF. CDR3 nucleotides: TGTGCCGCGGACAGGTTCGATGAGCAGTTCTTC.

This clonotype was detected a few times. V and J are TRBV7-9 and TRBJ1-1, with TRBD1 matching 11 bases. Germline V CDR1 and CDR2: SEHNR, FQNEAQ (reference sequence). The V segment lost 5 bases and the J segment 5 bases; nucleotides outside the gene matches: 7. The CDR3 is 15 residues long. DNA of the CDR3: TGTGCCAGCAGCCCAACGGACAGGGGGCAAACTGAAGCTTTCTTT. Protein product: CASSPTDRGQTEAFF.

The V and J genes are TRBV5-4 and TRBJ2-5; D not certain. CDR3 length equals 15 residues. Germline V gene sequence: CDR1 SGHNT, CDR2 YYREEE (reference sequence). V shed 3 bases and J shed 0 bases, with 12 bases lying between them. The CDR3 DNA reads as TGTGCCAGCAGCTCCGGATGGGTTAACCAAGAGACCCAGTACTTC. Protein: CASSSGWVNQETQYF.

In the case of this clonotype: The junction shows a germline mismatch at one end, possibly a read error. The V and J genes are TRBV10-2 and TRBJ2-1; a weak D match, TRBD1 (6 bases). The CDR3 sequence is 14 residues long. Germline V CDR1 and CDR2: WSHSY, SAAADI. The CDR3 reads CTSTAQGPYNEQFF. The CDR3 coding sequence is TGCACCAGCACCGCACAGGGTCCCTACAATGAGCAGTTCTTC.